This T cell receptor (beta chain) was sequenced in a study of Ad26.COV2.S vaccination and SARS-CoV-2 variants. Treatment denoted: 19 received Ad26.COV2.S at low or high dose, single or two shots; roughly five received placebo; per-sample allocation not given. After the first vaccine or placebo injection, samples were drawn on day 63. Produced via immunoSEQ multiplex PCR; TCRdb's table is partial and in-frame only. The sample shows hundreds of thousands of clones, around 87% of them seen only once. Germline V gene lookup returns CDR1 SGHDT and CDR2 YYEEEE. Trimming removed 4 bases at V and 1 base at J, with 3 bases between. The CDR3 is 13 residues long.

This TCR came from a person between 18 and 59 years old who received the Ad26.COV2.S COVID-19 vaccine or a placebo. The chain couples TRBV5-6 to TRBJ1-6; D remains ambiguous. The source was peripheral blood, collected in a trial of Ad26.COV2.S vaccine versus placebo. The DNA of the CDR3 is TGTGCCAGCAGCCCTTCCTATAATTCACCCCTCCACTTT. Translating it yields CASSPSYNSPLHF. Full variable domain (missing parts from reference TRBV5-6 and TRBJ1-6): DAGVTQSPTHLIKTRGQQVTLRCSPKSGHDTVSWYQQALGQGPQFIFQYYEEEERQRGNFPDRFSGHQFPNYSSELNVNALLLGDSALYLCASSPSYNSPLHFGNGTRLTVT.